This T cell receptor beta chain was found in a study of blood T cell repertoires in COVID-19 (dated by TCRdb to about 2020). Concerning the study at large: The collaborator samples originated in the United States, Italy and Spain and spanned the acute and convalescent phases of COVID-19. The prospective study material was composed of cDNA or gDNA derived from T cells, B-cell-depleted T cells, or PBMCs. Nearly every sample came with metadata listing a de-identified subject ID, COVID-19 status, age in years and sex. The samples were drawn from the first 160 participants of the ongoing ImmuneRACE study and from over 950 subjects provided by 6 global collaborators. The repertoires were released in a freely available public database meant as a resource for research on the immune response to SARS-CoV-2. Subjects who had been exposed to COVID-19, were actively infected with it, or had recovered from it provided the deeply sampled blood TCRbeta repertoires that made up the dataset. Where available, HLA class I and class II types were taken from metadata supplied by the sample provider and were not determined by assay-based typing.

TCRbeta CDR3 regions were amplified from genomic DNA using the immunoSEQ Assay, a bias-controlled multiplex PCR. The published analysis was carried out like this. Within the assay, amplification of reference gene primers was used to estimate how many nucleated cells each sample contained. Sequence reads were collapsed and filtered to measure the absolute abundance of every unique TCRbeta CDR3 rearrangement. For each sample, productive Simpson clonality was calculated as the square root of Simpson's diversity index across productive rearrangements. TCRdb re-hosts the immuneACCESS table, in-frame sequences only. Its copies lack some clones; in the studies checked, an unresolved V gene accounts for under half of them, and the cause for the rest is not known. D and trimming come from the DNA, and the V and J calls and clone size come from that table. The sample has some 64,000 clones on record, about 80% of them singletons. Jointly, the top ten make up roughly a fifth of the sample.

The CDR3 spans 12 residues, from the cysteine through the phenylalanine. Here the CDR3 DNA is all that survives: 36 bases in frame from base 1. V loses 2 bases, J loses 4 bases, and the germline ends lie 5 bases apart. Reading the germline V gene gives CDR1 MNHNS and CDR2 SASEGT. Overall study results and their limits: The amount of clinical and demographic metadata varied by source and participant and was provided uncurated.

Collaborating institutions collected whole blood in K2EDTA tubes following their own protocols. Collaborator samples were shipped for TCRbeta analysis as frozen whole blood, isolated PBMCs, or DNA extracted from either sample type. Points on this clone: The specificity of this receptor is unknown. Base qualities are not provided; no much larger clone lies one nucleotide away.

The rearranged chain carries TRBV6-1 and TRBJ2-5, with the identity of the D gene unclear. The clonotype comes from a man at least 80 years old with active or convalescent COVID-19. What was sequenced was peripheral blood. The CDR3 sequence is CASSEFRETQYF. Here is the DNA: TGTGCCAGCAGTGAATTTCGAGAGACCCAGTACTTC.